The sequence of this TCR beta chain was determined in a study of T cell clonality in common variable immunodeficiency (dated by TCRdb to the mid-2010s). What the research found in general, with its limitations: Differences among patients in the CVID cohort limited the correlations between repertoire features and clinical complications. TCRbeta clonality was higher in CVID subjects than in healthy controls (t-test p = 0.018), and the increase was most characteristic of about a third of subjects. CVID subjects shared fewer TCRbeta clones with each other than healthy controls did (p < 0.0001). The authors noted that sequencing repertoires of T cell subpopulations would be needed to clarify what caused the increased clonality in CVID. Despite equal DNA input, controls averaged roughly 80,000 unique sequences per sample versus around 32,000 in CVID samples. CVID TCRbeta sequences were reported to have fewer deletions and N-nucleotide insertions and to lack highly modified clones with 13 or more V deletions.

This clone was counted ten times or more. It has no known antigen specificity. The read is 3 residues too short to cover the CDR3 end, so that end is filled in from the germline J gene. Predominantly Caucasian heritage was noted among both the CVID patients and the healthy controls. From each donor, roughly 4.5 to 9 ml of heparinized peripheral whole blood was collected. TCRbeta CDR3 repertoires were sequenced from genomic DNA of adults with common variable immune deficiency (CVID) and healthy adult controls. The control group was made up of some 22 healthy adult volunteers (around 10 male and approximately twelve female) whose ages ranged from roughly 23 to 70 years, with a mean age of about 35. Diluted blood was subjected to density centrifugation over Hypaque 1077 or Ficoll-Paque for isolation of peripheral blood mononuclear cells. Genomic DNA was obtained from unsorted mononuclear cells using either Qiagen column purification or a centrifugation-based method.

For sequencing, equivalent amounts of genomic DNA were input from CVID and control samples. For every sample, a 60 bp segment covering the rearranged TCRbeta CDR3 region was amplified and then sequenced. The immunoSEQ assay, a bias-corrected multiplex PCR combined with high-throughput sequencing, was used for TCRbeta amplification. Per the source publication's procedure: Each unique nucleotide sequence was treated as a clone and annotated with V, D and J genes, copy number and frequency. Sequences were labeled productive if in frame, and non-productive if out of frame or containing stop codons. As previously described, clonality was computed from Shannon's entropy. The predicted amino acid sequences of productive clones were used to derive mean CDR3 Kyte-Doolittle hydropathy. Using the R hclust function, scaled V gene usage was clustered hierarchically with Manhattan distance and complete linkage. Clone sharing by CDR3 amino acid sequence was assessed by resampling 12 repertoires per group over 100 rounds. The repertoires were screened for 65 to 75 published EBV-specific TCRbeta sequences and 200 to 250 published CMV-specific TCRbeta sequences. A couple of CVID samples that yielded fewer than 10,000 sequences were excluded from the analysis, so fewer than 45 CVID repertoires were retained. As stored in TCRdb, this immuneACCESS dataset retains in-frame rearrangements with V and J assigned. A fraction of the clones does not appear; measured against another copy, unresolved V genes explain less than half of the discrepancy, and the remainder lacks a known reason. V and J calls and clone size follow that table, whereas D and trimming were derived from the DNA. The table shows 40,000 to 45,000 clones here, with no singletons. The ten largest clones add up to 2.5% to 3% of the sample.

Including cysteine and phenylalanine, the CDR3 has 16 amino acids. Only the CDR3 bases that were read are kept: 39 of them, in frame from base 1. According to the germline V gene, CDR1 reads SNHLY and CDR2 reads FYNNEI. The V end loses 1 base and the J end loses 0 bases, and a stretch of 11 bases separates them. The chain employs TRBV2 and TRBJ2-3; TRBD1 is possibly the D segment (5 matching bases). The sample consisted of peripheral blood mononuclear cells. This receptor was obtained from a person aged 18 to 75 in good health. CDR3 bases read: TGTGCCAGCAGTGAAGGGACACCCCTTAGCACAGATACG. Its amino acids are CASSEGTPLSTDT. The whole CDR3 protein is CASSEGTPLSTDTQYF.